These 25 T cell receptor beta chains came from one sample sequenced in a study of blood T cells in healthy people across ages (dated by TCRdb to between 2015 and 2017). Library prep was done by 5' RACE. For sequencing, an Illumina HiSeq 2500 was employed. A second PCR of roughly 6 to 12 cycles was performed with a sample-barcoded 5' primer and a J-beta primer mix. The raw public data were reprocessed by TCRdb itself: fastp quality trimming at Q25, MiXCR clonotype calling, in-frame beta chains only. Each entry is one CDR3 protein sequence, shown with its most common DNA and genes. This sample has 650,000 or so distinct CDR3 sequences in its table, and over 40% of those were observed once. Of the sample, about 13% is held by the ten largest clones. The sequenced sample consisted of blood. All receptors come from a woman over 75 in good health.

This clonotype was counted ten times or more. CDR3 nucleotide sequence: TGTGCCAGCAGCCTCTCTAGCGGGGGCTACAATGAGCAGTTCTTC. It codes for CASSLSSGGYNEQFF. The chain links TRBV7-3 to TRBJ2-1, with 10 bases aligning to TRBD2. Trimming removed 5 bases from V and 3 bases from J; junction bases left unmatched: 4. The CDR3 is made up of 15 amino acids. Germline values: CDR1 SGHTA, CDR2 FQGTGA.

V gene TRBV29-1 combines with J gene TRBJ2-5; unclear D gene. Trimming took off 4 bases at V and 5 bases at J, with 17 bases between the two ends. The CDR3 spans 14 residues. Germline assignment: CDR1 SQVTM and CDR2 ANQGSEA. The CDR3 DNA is TGCAGCGTTGGTGGTCCCCTCTTGCACGAGACCCAGTACTTC. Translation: CSVGGPLLHETQYF.

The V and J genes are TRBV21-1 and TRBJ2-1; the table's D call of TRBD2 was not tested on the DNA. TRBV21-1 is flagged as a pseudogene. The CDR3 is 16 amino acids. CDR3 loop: CASSKVGVAGRGEQFF. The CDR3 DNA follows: TGTGCCAGCAGCAAAGTCGGGGTAGCGGGGAGGGGTGAGCAGTTCTTC.

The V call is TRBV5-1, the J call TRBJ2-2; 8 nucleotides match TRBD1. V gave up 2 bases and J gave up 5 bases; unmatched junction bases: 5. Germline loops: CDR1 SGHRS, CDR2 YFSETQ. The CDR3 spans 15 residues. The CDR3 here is CASSFQQGVTGELFF. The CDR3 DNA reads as TGCGCCAGCAGCTTTCAACAGGGGGTGACCGGGGAGCTGTTTTTT.

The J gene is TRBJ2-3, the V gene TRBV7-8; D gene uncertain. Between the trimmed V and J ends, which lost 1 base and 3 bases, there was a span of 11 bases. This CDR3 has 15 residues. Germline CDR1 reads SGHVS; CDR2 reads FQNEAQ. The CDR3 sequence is CASSLGGIWTDTQYF. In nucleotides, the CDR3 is TGTGCCAGCAGCTTAGGGGGTATCTGGACAGATACGCAGTATTTT.

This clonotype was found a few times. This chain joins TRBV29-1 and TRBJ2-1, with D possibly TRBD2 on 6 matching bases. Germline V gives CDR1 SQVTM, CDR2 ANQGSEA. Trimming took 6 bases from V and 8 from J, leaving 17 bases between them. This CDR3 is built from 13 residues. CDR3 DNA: TGCAGCGTCCAGGCGTTTGGACTACATGAGCAGTTCTTC. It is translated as CSVQAFGLHEQFF.

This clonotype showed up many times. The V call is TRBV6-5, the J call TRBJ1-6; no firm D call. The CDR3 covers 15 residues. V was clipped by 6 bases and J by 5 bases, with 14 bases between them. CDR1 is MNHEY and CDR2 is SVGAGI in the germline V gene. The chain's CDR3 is CASSPEGLNNSPLHF. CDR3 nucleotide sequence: TGTGCCAGCAGCCCCGAGGGATTGAATAATTCACCCCTCCACTTT.

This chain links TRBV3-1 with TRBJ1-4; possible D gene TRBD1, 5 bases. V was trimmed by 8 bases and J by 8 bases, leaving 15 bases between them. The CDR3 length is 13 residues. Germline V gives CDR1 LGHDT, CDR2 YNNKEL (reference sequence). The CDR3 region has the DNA TGTGCCAGCGGCGAGGCGGGGGACGAAAAACTGTTTTTT. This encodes CASGEAGDEKLFF.

Here the CDR3 DNA reads TGTGCCATAAACCCGGCAGCCTCAGATACGCAGTATTTT. Its protein product is CAINPAASDTQYF. The rearrangement joins TRBV10-3 to TRBJ2-3, with D uncertain. The CDR3 consists of 13 residues. Germline V CDR1 and CDR2: ENHRY, SYGVKD. Trimming removed 9 bases from V and 4 bases from J, with 14 bases in between.

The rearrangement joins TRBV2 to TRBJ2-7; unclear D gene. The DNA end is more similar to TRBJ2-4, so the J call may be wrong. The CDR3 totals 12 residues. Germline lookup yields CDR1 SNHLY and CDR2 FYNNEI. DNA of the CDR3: TGTGCCAGCAGGCCTGACGGCAACATTCAGTACTTC. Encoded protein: CASRPDGNIQYF.

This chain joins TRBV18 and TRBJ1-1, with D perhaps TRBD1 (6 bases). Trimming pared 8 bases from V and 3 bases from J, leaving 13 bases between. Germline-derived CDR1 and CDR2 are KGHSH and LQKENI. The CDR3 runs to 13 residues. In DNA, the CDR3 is TGTGCCAGCAAGTGGGGGCGGGACACTGAAGCTTTCTTT. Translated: CASKWGRDTEAFF.

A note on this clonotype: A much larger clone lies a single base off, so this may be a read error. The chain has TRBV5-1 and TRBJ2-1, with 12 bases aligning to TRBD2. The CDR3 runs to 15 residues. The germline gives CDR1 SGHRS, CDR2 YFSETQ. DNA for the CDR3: TGCGTCAGCAGCTGGACTAGCGGGATCAACAATGAGCAGTTCTTC. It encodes CVSSWTSGINNEQFF.

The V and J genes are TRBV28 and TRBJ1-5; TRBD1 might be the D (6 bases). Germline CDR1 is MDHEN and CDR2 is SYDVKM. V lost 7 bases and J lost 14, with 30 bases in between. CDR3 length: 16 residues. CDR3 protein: CASKSRGLADFNNEHF. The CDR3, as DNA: TGTGCCAGCAAGTCCAGGGGTCTCGCGGACTTCAACAATGAGCATTTT.

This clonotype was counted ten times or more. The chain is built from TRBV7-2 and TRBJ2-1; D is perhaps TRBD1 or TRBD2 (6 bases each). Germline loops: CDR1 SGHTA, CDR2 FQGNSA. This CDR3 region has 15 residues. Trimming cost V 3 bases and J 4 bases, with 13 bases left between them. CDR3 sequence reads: CASSFDGGHYNEQFF. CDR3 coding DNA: TGTGCCAGCAGCTTCGACGGGGGCCATTACAATGAGCAGTTCTTC.

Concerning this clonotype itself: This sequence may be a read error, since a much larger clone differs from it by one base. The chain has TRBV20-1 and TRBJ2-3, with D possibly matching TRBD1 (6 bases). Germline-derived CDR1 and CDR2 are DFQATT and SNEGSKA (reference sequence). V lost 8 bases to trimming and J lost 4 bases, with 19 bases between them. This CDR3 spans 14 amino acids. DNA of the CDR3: TGCAGTACCAGGAGGACAGCCGTGTCAGATACGCAGTATTTT. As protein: CSTRRTAVSDTQYF.

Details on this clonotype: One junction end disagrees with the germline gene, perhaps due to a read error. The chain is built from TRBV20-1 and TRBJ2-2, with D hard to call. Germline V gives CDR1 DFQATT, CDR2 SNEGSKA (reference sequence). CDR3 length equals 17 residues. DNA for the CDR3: TGCAGTGCTAGAGACCTCCTCCGGGTCCGGAACACCAGGGAGCTGTTTTTT. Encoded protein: CSARDLLRVRNTRELFF.

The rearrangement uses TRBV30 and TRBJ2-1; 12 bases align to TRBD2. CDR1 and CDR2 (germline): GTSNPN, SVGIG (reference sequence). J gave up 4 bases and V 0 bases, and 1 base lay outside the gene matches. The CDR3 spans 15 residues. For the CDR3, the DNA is TGTGCCTGGAGTGTACTAGCGGGGGGATACAATGAGCAGTTCTTC. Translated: CAWSVLAGGYNEQFF.

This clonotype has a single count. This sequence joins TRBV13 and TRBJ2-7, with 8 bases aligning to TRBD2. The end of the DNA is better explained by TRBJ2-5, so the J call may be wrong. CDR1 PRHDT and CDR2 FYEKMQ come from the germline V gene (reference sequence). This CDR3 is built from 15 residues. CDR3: CASSLGGSGVETQYF. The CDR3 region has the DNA TGTGCCAGCAGCTTAGGAGGTAGCGGGGTGGAGACCCAGTACTTC.

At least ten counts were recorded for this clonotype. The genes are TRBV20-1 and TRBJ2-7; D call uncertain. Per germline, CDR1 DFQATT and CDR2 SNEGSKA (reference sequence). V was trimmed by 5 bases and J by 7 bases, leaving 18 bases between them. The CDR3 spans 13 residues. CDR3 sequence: CSAPLASVGEQYF. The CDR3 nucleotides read TGCAGTGCTCCCCTTGCCTCCGTTGGAGAGCAGTACTTC.

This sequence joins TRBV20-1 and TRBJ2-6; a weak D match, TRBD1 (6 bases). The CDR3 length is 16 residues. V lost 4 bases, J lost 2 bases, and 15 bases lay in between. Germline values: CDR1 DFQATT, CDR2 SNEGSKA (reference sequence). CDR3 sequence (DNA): TGCAGTGCTACGGACAGTCCCAGGGCTGGGGCCAACGTCCTGACTTTC. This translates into CSATDSPRAGANVLTF.

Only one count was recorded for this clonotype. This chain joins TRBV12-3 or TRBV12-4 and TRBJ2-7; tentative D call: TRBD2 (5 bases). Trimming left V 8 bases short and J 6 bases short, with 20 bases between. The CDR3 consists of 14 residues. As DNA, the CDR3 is TGTGCCAGCGGTTCTAGCCCAGCCCTCGGCGAGCAGTACTTC. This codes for CASGSSPALGEQYF.

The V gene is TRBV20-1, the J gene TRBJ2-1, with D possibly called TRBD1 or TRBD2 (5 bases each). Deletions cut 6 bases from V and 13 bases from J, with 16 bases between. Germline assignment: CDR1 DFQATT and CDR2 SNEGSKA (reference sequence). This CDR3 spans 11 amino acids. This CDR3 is CSARDQLPQFF. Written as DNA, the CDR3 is TGCAGTGCGAGGGACCAACTCCCACAGTTCTTC.

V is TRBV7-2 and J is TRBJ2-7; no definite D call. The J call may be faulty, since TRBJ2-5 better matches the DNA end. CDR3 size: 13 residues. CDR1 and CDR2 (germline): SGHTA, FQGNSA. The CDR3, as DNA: TGTGCCAGCAGCGTGACTGGAAGTGGGACCCAGTACTTC. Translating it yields CASSVTGSGTQYF.

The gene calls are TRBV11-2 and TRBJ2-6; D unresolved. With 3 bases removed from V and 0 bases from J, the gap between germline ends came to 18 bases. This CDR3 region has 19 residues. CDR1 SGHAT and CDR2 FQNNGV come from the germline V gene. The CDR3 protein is CASSFTAVAPDSGANVLTF. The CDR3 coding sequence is TGTGCCAGCAGCTTTACTGCGGTCGCCCCTGACTCTGGGGCCAACGTCCTGACTTTC.

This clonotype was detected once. The CDR3 protein is CASSPRGGMADTQYF. CDR3 in DNA: TGTGCCAGCTCCCCCCGGGGGGGTATGGCAGATACGCAGTATTTT. This rearrangement joins TRBV18 to TRBJ2-3; 8 positions match TRBD2. V gave up 6 bases and J gave up 4 bases; unmatched junction bases: 9. The CDR3 totals 15 residues. Germline CDR1 is KGHSH and CDR2 is LQKENI.